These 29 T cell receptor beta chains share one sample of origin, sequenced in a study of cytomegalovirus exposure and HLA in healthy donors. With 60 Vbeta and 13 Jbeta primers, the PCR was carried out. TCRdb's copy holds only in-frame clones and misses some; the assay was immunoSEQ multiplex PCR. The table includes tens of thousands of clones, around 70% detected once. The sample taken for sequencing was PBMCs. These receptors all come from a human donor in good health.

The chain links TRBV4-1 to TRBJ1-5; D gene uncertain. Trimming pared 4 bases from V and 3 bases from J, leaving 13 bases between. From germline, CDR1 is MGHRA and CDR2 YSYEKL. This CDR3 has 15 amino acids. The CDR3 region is CASSPITGINQPQHF. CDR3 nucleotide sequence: TGCGCCAGCAGCCCAATAACGGGTATCAATCAGCCCCAGCATTTT.

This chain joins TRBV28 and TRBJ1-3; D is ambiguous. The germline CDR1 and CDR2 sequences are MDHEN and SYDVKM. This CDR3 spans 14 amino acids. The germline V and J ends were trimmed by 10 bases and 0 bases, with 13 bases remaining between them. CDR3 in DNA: TGTGCCACACTCGCGGTGAGCTCTGGAAACACCATATATTTT. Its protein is CATLAVSSGNTIYF.

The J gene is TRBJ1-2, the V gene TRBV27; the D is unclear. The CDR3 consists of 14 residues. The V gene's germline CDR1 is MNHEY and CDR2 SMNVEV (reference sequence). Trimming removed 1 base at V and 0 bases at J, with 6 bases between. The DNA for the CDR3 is TGTGCCAGCAGTTTATATCCCGCTAACTATGGCTACACCTTC. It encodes CASSLYPANYGYTF.

CDR3 amino acids: CAISESGVAGGEQYF. Written as DNA, the CDR3 is TGTGCCATCAGTGAGTCGGGGGTAGCGGGTGGGGAGCAGTACTTC. The chain carries TRBV10-3 and TRBJ2-7, with 7 bases that match TRBD2. The CDR3 covers 15 residues. CDR1 is ENHRY and CDR2 is SYGVKD in the germline V gene. V dropped 0 bases and J dropped 7; count of bases not matched to a gene: 9.

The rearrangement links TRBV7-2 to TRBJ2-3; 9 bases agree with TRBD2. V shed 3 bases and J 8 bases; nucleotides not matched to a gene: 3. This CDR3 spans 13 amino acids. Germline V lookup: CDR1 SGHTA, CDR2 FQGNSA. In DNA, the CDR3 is TGTGCCAGCAGCTTTAGCGGGAGTGGTACGCAGTATTTT. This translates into CASSFSGSGTQYF.

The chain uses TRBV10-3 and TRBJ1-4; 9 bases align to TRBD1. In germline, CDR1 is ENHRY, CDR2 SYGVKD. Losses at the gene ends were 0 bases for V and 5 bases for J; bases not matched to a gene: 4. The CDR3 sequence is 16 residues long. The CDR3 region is CAISESWGQGNEKLFF. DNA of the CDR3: TGTGCCATCAGTGAGTCGTGGGGACAGGGAAATGAAAAACTGTTTTTT.

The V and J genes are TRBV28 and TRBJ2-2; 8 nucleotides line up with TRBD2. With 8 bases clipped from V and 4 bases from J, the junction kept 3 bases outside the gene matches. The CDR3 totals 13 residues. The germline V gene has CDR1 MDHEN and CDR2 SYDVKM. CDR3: CASGLAGTGELFF. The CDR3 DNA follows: TGTGCCAGCGGTCTAGCGGGCACCGGGGAGCTGTTTTTT.

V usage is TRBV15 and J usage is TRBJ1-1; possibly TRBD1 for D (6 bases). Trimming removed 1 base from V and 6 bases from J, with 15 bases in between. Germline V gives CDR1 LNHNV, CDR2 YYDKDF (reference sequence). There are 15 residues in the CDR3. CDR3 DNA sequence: TGTGCCACCAGCAGAGGGGGGGGGCAATCCCCTGAAGCTTTCTTT. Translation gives CATSRGGGQSPEAFF.

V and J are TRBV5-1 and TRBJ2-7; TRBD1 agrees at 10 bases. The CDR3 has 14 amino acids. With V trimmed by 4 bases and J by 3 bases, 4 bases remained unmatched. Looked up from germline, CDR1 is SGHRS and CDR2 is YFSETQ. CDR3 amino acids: CASSTTGGNYEQYF. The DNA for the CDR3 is TGCGCCAGCAGCACGACAGGGGGCAACTACGAGCAGTACTTC.

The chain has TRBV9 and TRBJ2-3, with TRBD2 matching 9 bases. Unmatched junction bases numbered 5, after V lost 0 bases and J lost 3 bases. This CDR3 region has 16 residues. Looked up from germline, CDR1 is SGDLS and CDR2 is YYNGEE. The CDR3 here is CASSVAAGGRTDTQYF. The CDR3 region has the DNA TGTGCCAGCAGCGTAGCGGCGGGAGGGAGGACAGATACGCAGTATTTT.

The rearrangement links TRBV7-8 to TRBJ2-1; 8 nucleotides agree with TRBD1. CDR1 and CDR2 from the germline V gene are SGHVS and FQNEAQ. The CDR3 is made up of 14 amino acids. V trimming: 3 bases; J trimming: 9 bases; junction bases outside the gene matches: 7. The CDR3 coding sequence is TGTGCCAGCAGCTTCAGGGGGCAGATAGGTGAGCAGTTCTTC. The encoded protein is CASSFRGQIGEQFF.

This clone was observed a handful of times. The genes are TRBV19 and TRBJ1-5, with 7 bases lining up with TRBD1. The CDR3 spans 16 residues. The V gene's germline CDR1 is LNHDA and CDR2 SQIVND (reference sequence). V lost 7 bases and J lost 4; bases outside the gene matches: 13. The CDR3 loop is CASIQTYRGRNQPQHF. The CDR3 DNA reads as TGTGCCAGTATCCAGACGTACAGGGGCCGAAATCAGCCCCAGCATTTT.

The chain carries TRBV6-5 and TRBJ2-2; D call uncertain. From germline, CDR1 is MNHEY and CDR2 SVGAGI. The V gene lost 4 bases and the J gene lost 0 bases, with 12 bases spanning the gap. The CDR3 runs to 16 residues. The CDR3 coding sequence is TGTGCCAGCAGTTCCCATCGGGTCTCGAACACCGGGGAGCTGTTTTTT. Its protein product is CASSSHRVSNTGELFF.

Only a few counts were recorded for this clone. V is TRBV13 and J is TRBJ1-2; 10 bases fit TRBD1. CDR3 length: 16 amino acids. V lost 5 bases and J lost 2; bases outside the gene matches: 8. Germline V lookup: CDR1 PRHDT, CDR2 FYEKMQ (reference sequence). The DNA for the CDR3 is TGTGCCAGCAGCCCTCCGGACAGGGGGAGAAACTATGGCTACACCTTC. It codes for CASSPPDRGRNYGYTF.

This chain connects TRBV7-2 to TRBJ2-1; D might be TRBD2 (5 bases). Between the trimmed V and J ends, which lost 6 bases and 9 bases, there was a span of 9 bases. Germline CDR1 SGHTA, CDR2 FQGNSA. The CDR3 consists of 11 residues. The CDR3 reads CASRLVSEQFF. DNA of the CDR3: TGTGCCAGCAGACTAGTAAGTGAGCAGTTCTTC.

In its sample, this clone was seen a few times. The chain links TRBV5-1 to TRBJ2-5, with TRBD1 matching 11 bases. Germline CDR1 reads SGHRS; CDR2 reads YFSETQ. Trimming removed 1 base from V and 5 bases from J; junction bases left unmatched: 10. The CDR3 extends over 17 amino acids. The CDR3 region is CASSLNVDRGRRETQYF. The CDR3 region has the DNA TGCGCCAGCAGCTTGAATGTGGACAGGGGGCGTCGGGAGACCCAGTACTTC.

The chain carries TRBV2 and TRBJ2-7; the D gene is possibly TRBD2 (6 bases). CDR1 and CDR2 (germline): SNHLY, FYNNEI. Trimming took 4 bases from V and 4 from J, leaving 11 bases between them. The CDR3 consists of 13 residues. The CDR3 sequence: CASSVAGRYEQYF. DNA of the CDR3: TGTGCCAGCAGTGTGGCAGGGAGGTACGAGCAGTACTTC.

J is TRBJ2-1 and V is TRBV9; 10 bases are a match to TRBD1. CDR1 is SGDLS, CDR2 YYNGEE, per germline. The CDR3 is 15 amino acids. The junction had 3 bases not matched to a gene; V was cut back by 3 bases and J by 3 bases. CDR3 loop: CASSAGQGDYNEQFF. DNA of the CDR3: TGTGCCAGCAGCGCTGGACAGGGGGACTACAATGAGCAGTTCTTC.

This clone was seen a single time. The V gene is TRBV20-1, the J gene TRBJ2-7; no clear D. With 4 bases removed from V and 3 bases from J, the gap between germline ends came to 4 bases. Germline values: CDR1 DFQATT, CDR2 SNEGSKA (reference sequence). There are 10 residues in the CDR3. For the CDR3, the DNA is TGCAGTGCTATCCACTACGAGCAGTACTTC. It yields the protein CSAIHYEQYF.

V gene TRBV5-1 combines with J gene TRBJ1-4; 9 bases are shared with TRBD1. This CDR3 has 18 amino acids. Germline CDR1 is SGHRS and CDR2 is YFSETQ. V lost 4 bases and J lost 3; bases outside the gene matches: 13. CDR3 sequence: CASSISGTGNAANEKLFF. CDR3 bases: TGCGCCAGCAGCATCTCCGGGACAGGGAACGCGGCTAATGAAAAACTGTTTTTT.

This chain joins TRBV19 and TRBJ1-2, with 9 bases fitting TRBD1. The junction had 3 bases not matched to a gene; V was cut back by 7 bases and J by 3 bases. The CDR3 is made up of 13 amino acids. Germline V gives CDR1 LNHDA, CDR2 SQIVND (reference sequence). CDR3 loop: CASTRTGDYGYTF. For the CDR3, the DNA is TGTGCCAGTACCCGGACAGGGGACTATGGCTACACCTTC. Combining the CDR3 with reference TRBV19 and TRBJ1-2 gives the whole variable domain DGGITQSPKYLFRKEGQNVTLSCEQNLNHDAMYWYRQDPGQGLRLIYYSQIVNDFQKGDIAEGYSVSREKKESFPLTVTSAQKNPTAFYLCASTRTGDYGYTFGSGTRLTVV.

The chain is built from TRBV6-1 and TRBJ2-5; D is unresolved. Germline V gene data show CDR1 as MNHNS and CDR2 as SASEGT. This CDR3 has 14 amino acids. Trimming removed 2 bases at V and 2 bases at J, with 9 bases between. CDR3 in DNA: TGTGCCAGCAGTGAATCGGCGGCGCAAGAGACCCAGTACTTC. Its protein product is CASSESAAQETQYF.

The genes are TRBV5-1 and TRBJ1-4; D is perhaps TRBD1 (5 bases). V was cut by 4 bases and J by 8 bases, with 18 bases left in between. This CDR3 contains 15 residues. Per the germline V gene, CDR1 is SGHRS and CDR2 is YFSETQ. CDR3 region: CASSNGGYLGEKLFF. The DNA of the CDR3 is TGCGCCAGCAGCAACGGGGGGTATCTAGGAGAAAAACTGTTTTTT.

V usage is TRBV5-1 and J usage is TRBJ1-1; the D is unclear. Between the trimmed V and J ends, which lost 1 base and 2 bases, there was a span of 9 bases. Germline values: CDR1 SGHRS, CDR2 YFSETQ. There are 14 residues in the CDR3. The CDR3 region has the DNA TGCGCCAGCAGCTTGCACGAGCTAAACACTGAAGCTTTCTTT. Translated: CASSLHELNTEAFF.

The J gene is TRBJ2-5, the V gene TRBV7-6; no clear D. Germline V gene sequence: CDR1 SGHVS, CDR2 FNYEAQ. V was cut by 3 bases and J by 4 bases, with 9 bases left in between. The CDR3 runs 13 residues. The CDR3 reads CASSFFSLETQYF. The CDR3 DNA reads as TGTGCCAGCAGCTTTTTTAGTCTAGAGACCCAGTACTTC.

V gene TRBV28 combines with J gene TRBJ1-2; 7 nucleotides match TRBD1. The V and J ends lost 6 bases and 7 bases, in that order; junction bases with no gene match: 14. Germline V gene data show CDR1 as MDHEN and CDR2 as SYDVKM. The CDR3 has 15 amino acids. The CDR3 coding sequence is TGTGCCAGCAGCCTGGGGACAGTGGGGCGGACTGGCTACACCTTC. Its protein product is CASSLGTVGRTGYTF.

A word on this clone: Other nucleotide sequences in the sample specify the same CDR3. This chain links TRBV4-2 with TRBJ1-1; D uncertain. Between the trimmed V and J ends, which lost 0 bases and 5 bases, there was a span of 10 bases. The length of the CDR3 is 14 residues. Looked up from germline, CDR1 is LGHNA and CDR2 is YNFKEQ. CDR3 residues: CASSQERAGTEAFF. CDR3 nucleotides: TGTGCCAGCAGCCAAGAGAGGGCGGGGACTGAAGCTTTCTTT.

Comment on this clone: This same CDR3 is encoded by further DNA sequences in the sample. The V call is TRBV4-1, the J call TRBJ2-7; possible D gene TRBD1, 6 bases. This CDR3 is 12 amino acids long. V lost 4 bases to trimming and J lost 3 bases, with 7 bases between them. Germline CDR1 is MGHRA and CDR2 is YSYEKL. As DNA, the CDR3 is TGCGCCAGCAGCCTACAGGGCTACGAGCAGTACTTC. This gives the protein CASSLQGYEQYF.

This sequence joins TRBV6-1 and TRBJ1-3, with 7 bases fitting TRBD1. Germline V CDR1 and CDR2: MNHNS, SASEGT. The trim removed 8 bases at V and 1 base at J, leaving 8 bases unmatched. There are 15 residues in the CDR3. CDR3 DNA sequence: TGTGCCAGCGATGACAGGGAACCGTCTGGAAACACCATATATTTT. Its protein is CASDDREPSGNTIYF.